This T cell receptor beta chain was recovered during a study of CD8 T cells in Susac syndrome. Roughly 0.5 to 1 ug RNA was reverse transcribed with random hexamers. With immunoSEQ multiplex PCR, TCR beta CDR3 was amplified across 54 Vbeta and 13 Jbeta. TCRdb reprocessed the immunoSEQ multiplex PCR reads with MiXCR, giving one entry per CDR3 protein. The sample records about 400,000 distinct CDR3 sequences, around 85% being singletons. This CDR3 spans 14 amino acids. V lost 1 base and J 6 bases, leaving 12 bases between the germline ends. Germline CDR1 SEHNR, CDR2 FQNEAQ (reference sequence). Sequencing used CD8+ T cells from PBMCs. The clonotype comes from a human donor with multiple sclerosis. The chain uses TRBV7-9 and TRBJ1-2; possible D gene TRBD1, 6 bases. CDR3 loop: CASSLDGGQNGYTF. CDR3 DNA sequence: TGTGCCAGCAGCTTAGACGGGGGGCAGAATGGCTACACCTTC.